The 29 T cell receptor beta chains in this list originate from one sample, sequenced in a study of shared clonotypes between healthy human individuals. Using immunoSEQ multiplex PCR, the repertoire was profiled, and TCRdb retains in-frame clones only, with some absent. Of some 1 million clones in the sample, around 75% were seen once. Sequencing was carried out using memory CD4+ T cells sorted from blood. The subset: CD45RA-negative fraction. These TCRs come from a man aged 18 to 30 in good health.

On this clone: Distinct nucleotide sequences in the sample also encode this CDR3. The V gene is TRBV10-2, the J gene TRBJ1-1; 8 nucleotides agree with TRBD1. Looked up from germline, CDR1 is WSHSY and CDR2 is SAAADI. The length of the CDR3 is 13 residues. The V and J ends lost 4 bases and 5 bases, in that order; junction bases with no gene match: 3. The CDR3 sequence is CASSAQGGTEAFF. CDR3 coding DNA: TGCGCCAGCAGTGCACAGGGGGGGACTGAAGCTTTCTTT.

The V gene is TRBV11-2, the J gene TRBJ1-1; D gene ambiguous. The V gene's germline CDR1 is SGHAT and CDR2 FQNNGV. Trimming pared 7 bases from V and 1 base from J, leaving 13 bases between. The CDR3 covers 14 residues. The CDR3 loop is CASTLGLGNTEAFF. The CDR3 nucleotides read TGTGCCAGCACCTTGGGTTTGGGGAACACTGAAGCTTTCTTT.

With respect to this clone: Distinct nucleotide sequences in the sample also encode this CDR3. The chain has TRBV4-3 and TRBJ1-4; 10 nucleotides agree with TRBD1. The length of the CDR3 is 14 residues. After removal of 3 bases from V and 5 bases from J, the junction contained 0 bases not matched to a gene. Per the germline V gene, CDR1 is LGHNA and CDR2 is YSLEER. Here the CDR3 reads CASSQGQGNEKLFF. DNA for the CDR3: TGCGCCAGCAGCCAGGGACAGGGGAATGAAAAACTGTTTTTT.

This clone was counted once. The V gene is TRBV28, the J gene TRBJ1-1, with D maybe TRBD1 (5 bases). The CDR3 runs to 15 residues. Trimming stripped 7 bases from V and 4 bases from J, with 19 bases between. Germline V gene lookup returns CDR1 MDHEN and CDR2 SYDVKM. CDR3 sequence (DNA): TGTGCCAGCACCTCGTCTGGGGCAGGGTTCACTGAAGCTTTCTTT. It codes for CASTSSGAGFTEAFF.

The V and J genes are TRBV5-6 and TRBJ1-1; 10 bases are a match to TRBD1. The CDR3 length is 14 residues. Germline trimming cut 5 bases from V and 1 base from J; bases unmatched to any gene: 2. Germline V gene lookup returns CDR1 SGHDT and CDR2 YYEEEE. CDR3 protein: CASSWDRGNTEAFF. CDR3 coding DNA: TGTGCCAGCAGTTGGGACAGGGGGAACACTGAAGCTTTCTTT.

As regards this clone: It may be a read error: a sequence one base away is much more abundant. Additional DNA sequences in this sample encode the identical CDR3. V gene TRBV5-1 combines with J gene TRBJ2-5; D is ambiguous. Between the trimmed V and J ends, which lost 4 bases and 2 bases, there was a span of 3 bases. There are 11 residues in the CDR3. The germline V gene has CDR1 SGHRS and CDR2 YFSETQ. CDR3 amino acids: CASSIQETQYF. The CDR3 nucleotides are TGCGCCAGCAGCATACAAGAGACCCAGTACTTC.

The chain combines TRBV9 with TRBJ2-7, with 9 bases aligning to TRBD2. After removal of 1 base from V and 9 bases from J, the junction contained 11 bases not matched to a gene. Germline CDR1 and CDR2: SGDLS and YYNGEE. This CDR3 contains 15 residues. CDR3 bases: TGTGCCAGCAGCGTAAAGGAGACTAGCGGCACACGGCAGTACTTC. As protein: CASSVKETSGTRQYF. The variable domain in full, completed from reference TRBV9 and TRBJ2-7, reads DSGVTQTPKHLITATGQRVTLRCSPRSGDLSVYWYQQSLDQGLQFLIQYYNGEERAKGNILERFSAQQFPDLHSELNLSSLELGDSALYFCASSVKETSGTRQYFGPGTRLTVT.

This chain connects TRBV5-1 to TRBJ1-6; D unclear. Trimming stripped 2 bases from V and 8 bases from J, with 14 bases between. Per germline, CDR1 SGHRS and CDR2 YFSETQ. The CDR3 loop spans 15 amino acids. In DNA form, the CDR3 reads TGCGCCAGCAGCTTAGATTGGGGTTGGGATTCACCCCTCCACTTT. This encodes CASSLDWGWDSPLHF.

V and J are TRBV7-2 and TRBJ2-2, with D perhaps TRBD1 or TRBD2 (6 bases each). Trimming took 6 bases from V and 4 from J, leaving 21 bases between them. This CDR3 has 17 residues. CDR1 and CDR2 from the germline V gene are SGHTA and FQGNSA. This CDR3 reads CASRDLRGRRGTGELFF. The CDR3 DNA reads TGTGCCAGCAGAGACCTCCGGGGGCGGCGCGGCACCGGGGAGCTGTTTTTT. Using reference TRBV7-2 and TRBJ2-2 for the parts outside the CDR3, the full variable domain is GAGVSQSPSNKVTEKGKDVELRCDPISGHTALYWYRQSLGQGLEFLIYFQGNSAPDKSGLPSDRFSAERTGGSVSTLTIQRTQQEDSAVYLCASRDLRGRRGTGELFFGEGSRLTVL.

This clone was recorded once. At one end, the junction sequence differs from germline, possibly due to a read error. V gene TRBV7-7 combines with J gene TRBJ2-2; 7 bases are a match to TRBD1. Germline CDR1 and CDR2: SSHAT and FNYEAQ (reference sequence). CDR3 size: 14 residues. In DNA, the CDR3 is TGTGCTAGCAGCTCCACGACAGGGTCCGGGGAGCTGTTTTTT. This encodes CASSSTTGSGELFF.

The V call is TRBV6-1, the J call TRBJ2-7, with a possible D match to TRBD1 (6 bases). The V gene lost 6 bases and the J gene lost 6 bases, with 15 bases spanning the gap. Germline CDR1 is MNHNS and CDR2 is SASEGT. The length of the CDR3 is 13 residues. The DNA for the CDR3 is TGTGCCAGCAGACCGACAGGAGTTGGCGAGCAGTACTTC. Protein product: CASRPTGVGEQYF.

This rearrangement joins TRBV29-1 to TRBJ2-5; possibly TRBD1 or TRBD2 for D (5 bases each). The ends were cut back, 5 bases at V and 7 bases at J, with 14 bases in the middle. This CDR3 spans 12 amino acids. In germline, CDR1 is SQVTM, CDR2 ANQGSEA. The CDR3 protein is CSVYRDPGTQYF. In DNA form, the CDR3 reads TGCAGCGTTTATAGGGACCCAGGGACCCAGTACTTC.

The rearrangement joins TRBV27 to TRBJ2-3; no reliable D call. The V end was cut by 3 bases, the J end by 3 bases, with 13 bases between. CDR1 is MNHEY, CDR2 SMNVEV, per germline (reference sequence). CDR3 length equals 15 residues. The CDR3 protein is CASSFRSPVTDTQYF. The CDR3 DNA is TGTGCCAGCAGTTTCCGGTCCCCGGTGACAGATACGCAGTATTTT.

CDR3 DNA sequence: TGTGCCAGCAGCGTAGGAAGTTTGGGGAACGAAAAACTGTTTTTT. This codes for CASSVGSLGNEKLFF. The gene calls are TRBV9 and TRBJ1-4; no clear D. CDR3 size: 15 residues. The germline CDR1 and CDR2 sequences are SGDLS and YYNGEE. V gave up 0 bases and J gave up 8 bases, with 14 bases separating them.

The CDR3 DNA is TGTGCCAGCAGCGTGGACAGGCTTTCCACAGATACGCAGTATTTT. It codes for CASSVDRLSTDTQYF. The chain couples TRBV2 to TRBJ2-3, with TRBD1 identical over 7 bases. The CDR3 runs to 15 residues. V was pared by 6 bases and J by 2 bases, with 8 bases of the junction left unmatched. Germline assignment: CDR1 SNHLY and CDR2 FYNNEI.

Comment on this clone: Other DNA variants within this sample encode the same CDR3. This rearrangement joins TRBV5-1 to TRBJ2-5; D unclear. Trimming pared 4 bases from V and 2 bases from J, leaving 12 bases between. CDR1 SGHRS and CDR2 YFSETQ come from the germline V gene. This CDR3 is 14 amino acids long. The CDR3 DNA reads TGCGCCAGCAGCCTGACTGGACCACAAGAGACCCAGTACTTC. It yields the protein CASSLTGPQETQYF.

This chain connects TRBV23-1 to TRBJ1-1; D unclear. TRBV23-1 is annotated as an ORF whose role is uncertain. CDR3 length: 11 amino acids. V dropped 8 bases and J dropped 7 bases, with 11 bases sitting between them. The chain's CDR3 is CASPGDLEAFF. CDR3 bases: TGCGCCAGCCCGGGAGACCTTGAAGCTTTCTTT.

In its sample, this clone was seen once. The rearrangement joins TRBV10-3 to TRBJ2-5; D is perhaps TRBD2 (7 bases). The ends were cut back, 4 bases at V and 5 bases at J, with 14 bases in the middle. CDR3 size: 14 residues. Germline CDR1 reads ENHRY; CDR2 reads SYGVKD. The CDR3 loop is CAISAGGGKETQYF. The CDR3 region has the DNA TGTGCCATCAGTGCAGGCGGGGGCAAGGAGACCCAGTACTTC.

The V call is TRBV5-1, the J call TRBJ1-1, with D maybe TRBD1 (6 bases). The germline CDR1 and CDR2 sequences are SGHRS and YFSETQ. Between the trimmed V and J ends, which lost 4 bases and 4 bases, there was a span of 14 bases. This CDR3 has 14 residues. CDR3 in amino acids: CASSRGRGATEAFF. The CDR3 bases are TGCGCCAGCAGCCGGGGGCGCGGGGCCACTGAAGCTTTCTTT. The complete variable domain, with remaining parts taken from reference TRBV5-1 and TRBJ1-1, reads KAGVTQTPRYLIKTRGQQVTLSCSPISGHRSVSWYQQTPGQGLQFLFEYFSETQRNKGNFPGRFSGRQFSNSRSEMNVSTLELGDSALYLCASSRGRGATEAFFGQGTRLTVV.

This clone was seen a single time. This chain links TRBV7-2 with TRBJ2-5, with 7 bases fitting TRBD1. In germline, CDR1 is SGHTA, CDR2 FQGNSA. The V gene end was trimmed by 7 bases and the J gene end by 6 bases; junction bases not matched to a gene: 8. This CDR3 is 13 amino acids long. CDR3 residues: CASIRGQEKTQYF. DNA for the CDR3: TGTGCCAGCATTAGAGGACAGGAAAAGACCCAGTACTTC.

Here the CDR3 DNA reads TGTGCCAGCACAGAAATGGACAGGACCACCTATGGCTACACCTTC. The encoded protein is CASTEMDRTTYGYTF. This chain uses TRBV6-1 with TRBJ1-2, with 7 bases matching TRBD1. V shed 7 bases, J shed 4 bases, and the junction held 12 bases outside the gene matches. Germline V CDR1 and CDR2: MNHNS, SASEGT. This CDR3 has 15 amino acids.

This CDR3 is CASSSAGFRFGTEAFF. In nucleotides, the CDR3 is TGTGCCAGCAGCTCTGCCGGGTTTCGGTTTGGTACTGAAGCTTTCTTT. The rearrangement links TRBV5-8 to TRBJ1-1; unclear D gene. Germline CDR1 reads SGHTS; CDR2 reads YDEGEE. This CDR3 is built from 16 residues. The ends were cut back, 3 bases at V and 5 bases at J, with 20 bases in the middle.

The gene calls are TRBV2 and TRBJ2-5, with 8 bases matching TRBD2. J lost 0 bases, V lost 8 bases, and 14 bases had no gene match. Germline V lookup: CDR1 SNHLY, CDR2 FYNNEI. The CDR3 totals 17 residues. In DNA, the CDR3 is TGTGCCAGCCAAAGCTCTTGGGTAGCGGGACACCAAGAGACCCAGTACTTC. It yields the protein CASQSSWVAGHQETQYF.

Concerning this clone: The same CDR3 is also encoded by other DNA sequences in this sample. The chain couples TRBV6-1 to TRBJ2-1, with TRBD1 matching 7 bases. The germline gives CDR1 MNHNS, CDR2 SASEGT. V lost 5 bases and J lost 3; bases outside the gene matches: 4. This CDR3 comprises 14 residues. CDR3 amino acids: CASSRAGGYNEQFF. The CDR3 nucleotides are TGTGCCAGCAGTAGGGCAGGGGGCTACAATGAGCAGTTCTTC.

The chain employs TRBV4-1 and TRBJ2-1; D is perhaps TRBD1 or TRBD2 (5 bases each). The V gene's germline CDR1 is MGHRA and CDR2 YSYEKL. The CDR3 is made up of 16 amino acids. V was trimmed by 5 bases and J by 0 bases, leaving 14 bases between them. The CDR3 nucleotides read TGCGCCAGCAGCTCTCGAGGGGTAAGCTCCTACAATGAGCAGTTCTTC. Its translation is CASSSRGVSSYNEQFF.

V and J are TRBV2 and TRBJ2-3; no firm D call. CDR1 and CDR2 (germline): SNHLY, FYNNEI. V gave up 2 bases and J gave up 2 bases, with 11 bases separating them. The CDR3 is 15 residues long. DNA for the CDR3: TGTGCCAGCAGTGAACAGGACGGATTCACAGATACGCAGTATTTT. Translation: CASSEQDGFTDTQYF.

The chain combines TRBV4-3 with TRBJ2-7; D assignment may be TRBD1 or TRBD2 (5 bases each). Germline values: CDR1 LGHNA, CDR2 YSLEER. V dropped 0 bases and J dropped 3 bases, with 15 bases sitting between them. The CDR3 length is 16 residues. The CDR3 loop reads CASSQDLTGRIYEQYF. In DNA, the CDR3 is TGCGCCAGCAGCCAAGATCTTACGGGACGAATCTACGAGCAGTACTTC.

This rearrangement joins TRBV7-8 to TRBJ2-7, with 7 bases matching TRBD2. This CDR3 region has 15 residues. Germline CDR1 is SGHVS and CDR2 is FQNEAQ. V lost 5 bases to trimming and J lost 1 base; unmatched junction nucleotides: 8. The CDR3 DNA reads as TGTGCCAGCAGCCCCGATCTAGCGGAATCCTACGAGCAGTACTTC. The encoded protein is CASSPDLAESYEQYF.

This rearrangement joins TRBV7-2 to TRBJ1-4; D unclear. Trimming pared 1 base from V and 10 bases from J, leaving 7 bases between. From germline, CDR1 is SGHTA and CDR2 FQGNSA. The CDR3 runs 12 residues. The chain's CDR3 is CASSLDVGKLFF. In DNA, the CDR3 is TGTGCCAGCAGCTTAGATGTTGGAAAACTGTTTTTT.